Each of the 12 T cell receptor beta chains below was sequenced from the same sample in a study of long-term antiretroviral therapy in people with HIV. Survey-level resolution applied to immunoSEQ assay v3.0. Data came from immunoSEQ multiplex PCR; TCRdb stores just in-frame clones and leaves some out. Among fewer than 25,000 clones listed, roughly 80% were seen once. Specimen: unsorted PBMCs, collected 2.9 years after starting antiretroviral therapy. Receptors originate from a woman in her 30s with HIV.

This chain connects TRBV6-1 to TRBJ2-5, with 8 positions matching TRBD1. The germline gives CDR1 MNHNS, CDR2 SASEGT. This CDR3 region has 14 residues. V lost 1 base to trimming and J lost 5 bases; unmatched junction nucleotides: 3. The CDR3 region has the DNA TGTGCCAGCAGTGAAGGGACAGGGTGGGAGACCCAGTACTTC. Translated: CASSEGTGWETQYF.

V usage is TRBV6-5 and J usage is TRBJ1-5; D not certain. With 4 bases removed from V and 1 base from J, the gap between germline ends came to 8 bases. Germline values: CDR1 MNHEY, CDR2 SVGAGI. CDR3 length: 14 residues. This chain's CDR3 is CASSSQYSNQPQHF. As DNA, the CDR3 is TGTGCCAGCAGTTCCCAGTACAGCAATCAGCCCCAGCATTTT.

The J gene is TRBJ2-5, the V gene TRBV7-2; TRBD2 matches at 9 bases. Germline V lookup: CDR1 SGHTA, CDR2 FQGNSA. The CDR3 has 15 amino acids. J lost 5 bases, V lost 9 bases, and 13 bases had no gene match. CDR3 bases: TGTGCCAGTACTATGGGACTAGCTTTCGGGGAGACCCAGTACTTC. Translated, it gives CASTMGLAFGETQYF.

V usage is TRBV6-5 and J usage is TRBJ1-5; D unresolved. V lost 0 bases and J lost 6, with 6 bases in between. The CDR3 consists of 13 residues. In germline, CDR1 is MNHEY, CDR2 SVGAGI. CDR3 residues: CASSYSRGQPQHF. The CDR3 DNA reads TGTGCCAGCAGTTACTCGAGAGGTCAGCCCCAGCATTTT.

The rearrangement links TRBV10-2 to TRBJ2-7, with D maybe TRBD1 (5 bases). The germline V gene has CDR1 WSHSY and CDR2 SAAADI. The ends were cut back, 3 bases at V and 0 bases at J, with 15 bases in the middle. This CDR3 is 16 amino acids long. CDR3 in amino acids: CASSELRGRSSYEQYV. CDR3 DNA: TGCGCCAGCAGTGAACTAAGGGGCAGGAGCTCCTACGAGCAGTACGTC.

The chain employs TRBV6-1 and TRBJ2-7; possibly TRBD1 or TRBD2 for D (7 bases each). Trimming removed 1 base from V and 2 bases from J, with 12 bases in between. The CDR3 spans 15 residues. From germline, CDR1 is MNHNS and CDR2 SASEGT. CDR3 nucleotide sequence: TGTGCCAGCAGTGAAGGGCAGGGGGGGGCCTACGAGCAGTACTTC. It is translated as CASSEGQGGAYEQYF.

This chain uses TRBV15 with TRBJ1-1; TRBD1 might be the D (5 bases). Germline CDR1 reads LNHNV; CDR2 reads YYDKDF (reference sequence). The CDR3 has 15 amino acids. The V end was cut by 0 bases, the J end by 3 bases, with 11 bases between. The CDR3 nucleotides read TGTGCCACCAGCAGAGAAGATACGGGGGACACTGAAGCTTTCTTT. Translated: CATSREDTGDTEAFF.

This clone occurred once. The CDR3 protein is CASSQDSYRDSSEQFF. The CDR3 DNA sequence: TGCGCCAGCAGCCAAGATTCCTACAGGGACAGTAGTGAGCAGTTCTTC. The V gene is TRBV4-1, the J gene TRBJ2-1; 7 nucleotides line up with TRBD1. Trimming removed 0 bases from V and 9 bases from J; junction bases left unmatched: 11. CDR1 and CDR2 (germline): MGHRA, YSYEKL. The CDR3 covers 16 residues.

The chain combines TRBV4-1 with TRBJ2-6; 10 bases match TRBD2. The CDR3 spans 21 residues. Germline V gene sequence: CDR1 MGHRA, CDR2 YSYEKL. With V trimmed by 0 bases and J by 0 bases, 11 bases remained unmatched. The CDR3 loop reads CASSQDWGTSGNPSGANVLTF. The CDR3 DNA reads TGCGCCAGCAGCCAAGATTGGGGCACTAGCGGGAATCCCTCTGGGGCCAACGTCCTGACTTTC.

This clone has just one count. V gene TRBV5-1 combines with J gene TRBJ2-7; the D gene is possibly TRBD1 (5 bases). Germline V gene lookup returns CDR1 SGHRS and CDR2 YFSETQ. The length of the CDR3 is 13 residues. Trimming cost V 0 bases and J 7 bases, with 11 bases left between them. DNA of the CDR3: TGCGCCAGCAGCTTGGGACAGCTATCGGAGCAGTACTTC. As protein: CASSLGQLSEQYF.

The rearrangement links TRBV5-1 to TRBJ2-7; D is undetermined. V was trimmed by 5 bases and J by 3 bases, leaving 12 bases between them. The CDR3 sequence is 13 residues long. Germline assignment: CDR1 SGHRS and CDR2 YFSETQ. Here the CDR3 reads CASRKSVGYEQYV. The CDR3, as DNA: TGCGCCAGCAGGAAATCAGTGGGCTACGAGCAGTACGTC.

This chain links TRBV7-6 with TRBJ2-2, with 7 bases identical to TRBD1. V trimming: 5 bases; J trimming: 4 bases; junction bases outside the gene matches: 7. Germline V gene data show CDR1 as SGHVS and CDR2 as FNYEAQ. The CDR3 is made up of 15 amino acids. CDR3 sequence reads: CASSTRGWGTGELFF. CDR3 bases: TGTGCCAGCAGCACCAGGGGGTGGGGCACCGGGGAGCTGTTTTTT.